Listed below are T cell receptor beta chains from one sample, sequenced in a study of blood T cell repertoires in COVID-19. Clones were read by immunoSEQ multiplex PCR, and TCRdb kept only the in-frame ones, dropping some. The sample holds 120,000 to 150,000 clones, about 91% seen once. The sample taken for sequencing was peripheral blood. These receptors came from a woman aged 55-70 years with acute or convalescent COVID-19. The conserved cysteine and the conserved F or W are not part of the CDR3 here.

J gene: TRBJ2-3
V gene: TRBV19
CDR3 length: 14
CDR3 protein: ASRSSYRGGPDTQY

J gene: TRBJ2-5
V gene: TRBV3-1/TRBV3-2
CDR3 length: 11
CDR3 protein: ASSQKSLETQY

J gene: TRBJ2-7
V gene: TRBV4-3
CDR3 length: 14
CDR3 protein: ASSQDWAGLSYEQY

J gene: TRBJ1-2
V gene: TRBV7-2
CDR3 length: 16
CDR3 protein: ASSSVYVGSRQGEGYT

J gene: TRBJ1-1
V gene: TRBV6-6
CDR3 length: 10
CDR3 protein: ASRVTNTEAF

J gene: TRBJ1-1
V gene: TRBV6-5
CDR3 length: 9
CDR3 protein: ASHVNTEAF

J gene: TRBJ2-1
V gene: TRBV6-1
CDR3 length: 13
CDR3 protein: ASSELGTSLHEQF

J gene: TRBJ1-2
V gene: TRBV11-2
CDR3 length: 9
CDR3 protein: ASSLGQGIY

J gene: TRBJ2-7
V gene: TRBV7-9
CDR3 length: 10
CDR3 protein: ASRSFGYEQY

J gene: TRBJ1-5
V gene: TRBV6-5
CDR3 length: 11
CDR3 protein: ASSSHSGQPQH

J gene: TRBJ1-1
V gene: TRBV28
CDR3 length: 12
CDR3 protein: ASSLMADRAEAF

J gene: TRBJ2-6
V gene: TRBV7-3
CDR3 length: 13
CDR3 protein: ASSTGIGGANVLT

J gene: TRBJ1-5
V gene: TRBV4-2
CDR3 length: 12
CDR3 protein: ASSQGRLNQPQH

J gene: TRBJ1-1
V gene: TRBV28
CDR3 length: 12
CDR3 protein: ASSLGQENTEAF

J gene: TRBJ2-2
V gene: TRBV6-5
CDR3 length: 11
CDR3 protein: ASTSAGTGELF

J gene: TRBJ1-2
V gene: TRBV5-1
CDR3 length: 12
CDR3 protein: ASRHRTGNYGYT

J gene: TRBJ2-4
V gene: TRBV5-4
CDR3 length: 14
CDR3 protein: ASSQVGTSGGYIQY

J gene: TRBJ1-2
V gene: TRBV5-1
CDR3 length: 12
CDR3 protein: ASSETPGLEGYT

J gene: TRBJ1-1
V gene: TRBV6-5
CDR3 length: 13
CDR3 protein: ASRGSWTGGTEAF

J gene: TRBJ1-5
V gene: TRBV27
CDR3 length: 11
CDR3 protein: ASSSPQGGPQH

J gene: TRBJ2-7
V gene: TRBV30
CDR3 length: 10
CDR3 protein: AWGQGAHEQY

J gene: TRBJ2-3
V gene: TRBV4-3
CDR3 length: 15
CDR3 protein: ASSQERDIVFTDTQY

J gene: TRBJ2-5
V gene: TRBV5-1
CDR3 length: 11
CDR3 protein: ASLRDRSETQY

J gene: TRBJ1-3
V gene: TRBV14
CDR3 length: 15
CDR3 protein: ASSQGGTVLSGNTIY

J gene: TRBJ2-7
V gene: TRBV28
CDR3 length: 12
CDR3 protein: ASSLGGGLYEQY